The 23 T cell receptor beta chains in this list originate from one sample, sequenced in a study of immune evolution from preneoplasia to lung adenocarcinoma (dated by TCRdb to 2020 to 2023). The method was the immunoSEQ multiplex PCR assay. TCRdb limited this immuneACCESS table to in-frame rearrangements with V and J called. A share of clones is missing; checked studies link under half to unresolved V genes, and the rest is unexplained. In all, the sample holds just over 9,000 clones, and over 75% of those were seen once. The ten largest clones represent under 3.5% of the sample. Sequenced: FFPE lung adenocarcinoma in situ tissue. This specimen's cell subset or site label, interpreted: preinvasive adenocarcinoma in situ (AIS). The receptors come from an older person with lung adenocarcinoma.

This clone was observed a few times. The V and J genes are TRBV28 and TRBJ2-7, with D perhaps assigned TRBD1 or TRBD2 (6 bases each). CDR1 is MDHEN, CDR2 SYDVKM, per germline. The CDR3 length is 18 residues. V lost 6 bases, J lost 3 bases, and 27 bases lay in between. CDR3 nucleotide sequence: TGTGCCAGCAGGCCGGAAGAGGGGGGTTGGTGGACTCGCTACGAGCAGTACTTC. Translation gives CASRPEEGGWWTRYEQYF.

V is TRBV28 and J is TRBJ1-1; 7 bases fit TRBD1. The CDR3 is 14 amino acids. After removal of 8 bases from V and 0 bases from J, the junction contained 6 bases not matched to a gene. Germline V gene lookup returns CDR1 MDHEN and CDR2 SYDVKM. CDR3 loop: CASSAGGMNTEAFF. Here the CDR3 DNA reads TGTGCCAGCTCGGCAGGGGGGATGAACACTGAAGCTTTCTTT.

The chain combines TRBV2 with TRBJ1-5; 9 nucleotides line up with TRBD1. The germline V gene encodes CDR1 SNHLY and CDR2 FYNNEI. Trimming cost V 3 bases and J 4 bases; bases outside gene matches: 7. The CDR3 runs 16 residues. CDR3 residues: CASSDWGDRDNQPQHF. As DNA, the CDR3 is TGTGCCAGCAGTGATTGGGGGGACAGGGATAATCAGCCCCAGCATTTT.

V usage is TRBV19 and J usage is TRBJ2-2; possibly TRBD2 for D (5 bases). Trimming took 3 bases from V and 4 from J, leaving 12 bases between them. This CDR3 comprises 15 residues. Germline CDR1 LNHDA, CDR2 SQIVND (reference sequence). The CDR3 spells CASSIYREVTGELFF. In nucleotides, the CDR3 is TGTGCCAGTAGTATCTACCGGGAAGTCACCGGGGAGCTGTTTTTT.

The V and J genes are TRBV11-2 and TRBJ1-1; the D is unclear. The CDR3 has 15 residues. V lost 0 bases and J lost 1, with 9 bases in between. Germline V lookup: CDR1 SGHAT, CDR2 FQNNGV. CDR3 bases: TGTGCCAGCAGCTTAGAGGCTTTACCGAACACTGAAGCTTTCTTT. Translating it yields CASSLEALPNTEAFF.

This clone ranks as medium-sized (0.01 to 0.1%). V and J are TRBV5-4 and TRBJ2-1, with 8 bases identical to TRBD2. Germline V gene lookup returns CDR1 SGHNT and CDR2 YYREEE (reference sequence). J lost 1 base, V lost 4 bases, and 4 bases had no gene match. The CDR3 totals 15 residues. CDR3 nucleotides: TGTGCCAGCAGCAGCGGGAGTGGTTCCTACAATGAGCAGTTCTTC. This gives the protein CASSSGSGSYNEQFF.

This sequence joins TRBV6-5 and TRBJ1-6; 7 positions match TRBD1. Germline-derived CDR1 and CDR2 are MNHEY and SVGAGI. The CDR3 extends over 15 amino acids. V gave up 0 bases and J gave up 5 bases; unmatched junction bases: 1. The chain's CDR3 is CASSYSDRDNSPLHF. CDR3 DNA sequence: TGTGCCAGCAGTTACTCAGACAGGGATAATTCACCCCTCCACTTT.

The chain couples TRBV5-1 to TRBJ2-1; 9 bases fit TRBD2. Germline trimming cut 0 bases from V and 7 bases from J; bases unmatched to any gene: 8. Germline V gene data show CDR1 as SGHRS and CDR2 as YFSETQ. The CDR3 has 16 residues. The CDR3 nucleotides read TGCGCCAGCAGCTTGGAGGCGGGGGGGCCGGGGAATGAGCAGTTCTTC. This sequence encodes CASSLEAGGPGNEQFF. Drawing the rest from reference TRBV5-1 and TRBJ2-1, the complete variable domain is KAGVTQTPRYLIKTRGQQVTLSCSPISGHRSVSWYQQTPGQGLQFLFEYFSETQRNKGNFPGRFSGRQFSNSRSEMNVSTLELGDSALYLCASSLEAGGPGNEQFFGPGTRLTVL.

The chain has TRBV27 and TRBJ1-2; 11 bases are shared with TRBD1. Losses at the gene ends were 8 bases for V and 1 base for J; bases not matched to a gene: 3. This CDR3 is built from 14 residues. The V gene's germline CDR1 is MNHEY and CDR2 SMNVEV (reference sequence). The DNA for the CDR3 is TGTGCCAGCTGGGACAGGGGGTATAACTATGGCTACACCTTC. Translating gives CASWDRGYNYGYTF.

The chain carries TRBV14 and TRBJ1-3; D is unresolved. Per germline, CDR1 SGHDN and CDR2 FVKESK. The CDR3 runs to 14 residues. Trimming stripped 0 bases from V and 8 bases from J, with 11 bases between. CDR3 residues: CASSQEGYRDTIYF. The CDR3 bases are TGTGCCAGCAGCCAAGAGGGGTACCGCGACACCATATATTTT. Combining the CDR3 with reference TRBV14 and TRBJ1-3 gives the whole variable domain EAGVTQFPSHSVIEKGQTVTLRCDPISGHDNLYWYRRVMGKEIKFLLHFVKESKQDESGMPNNRFLAERTGGTYSTLKVQPAELEDSGVYFCASSQEGYRDTIYFGEGSWLTVV.

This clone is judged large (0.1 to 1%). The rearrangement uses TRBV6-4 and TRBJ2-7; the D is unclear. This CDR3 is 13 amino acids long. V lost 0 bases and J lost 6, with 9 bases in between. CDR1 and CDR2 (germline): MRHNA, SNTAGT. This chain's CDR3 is CASSDSRSTEQYF. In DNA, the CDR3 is TGTGCCAGCAGTGACTCGCGGTCGACCGAGCAGTACTTC.

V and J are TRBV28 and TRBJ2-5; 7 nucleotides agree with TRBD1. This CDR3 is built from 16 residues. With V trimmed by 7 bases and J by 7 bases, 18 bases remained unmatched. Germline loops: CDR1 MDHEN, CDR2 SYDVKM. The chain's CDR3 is CASKDRILSRIGTQYF. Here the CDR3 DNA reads TGTGCCAGCAAGGACAGGATTCTGTCCCGGATAGGGACCCAGTACTTC.

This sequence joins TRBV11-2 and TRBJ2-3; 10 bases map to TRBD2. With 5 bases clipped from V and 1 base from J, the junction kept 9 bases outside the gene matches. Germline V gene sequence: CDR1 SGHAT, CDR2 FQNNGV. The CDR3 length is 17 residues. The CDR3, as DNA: TGTGCCAGCAGCCCGGGGAGCGGGAGGGCCGGCACAGATACGCAGTATTTT. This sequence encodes CASSPGSGRAGTDTQYF.

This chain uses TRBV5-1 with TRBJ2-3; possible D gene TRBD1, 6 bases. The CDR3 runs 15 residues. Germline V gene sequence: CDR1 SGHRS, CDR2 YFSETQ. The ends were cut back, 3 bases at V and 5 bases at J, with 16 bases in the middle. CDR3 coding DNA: TGCGCCAGCAGCTGGGAAGGAAAGGGGGTAGATACGCAGTATTTT. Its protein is CASSWEGKGVDTQYF.

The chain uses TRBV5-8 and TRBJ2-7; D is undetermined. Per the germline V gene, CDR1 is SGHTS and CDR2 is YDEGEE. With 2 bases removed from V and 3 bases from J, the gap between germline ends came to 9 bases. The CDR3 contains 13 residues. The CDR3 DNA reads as TGTGCCAGCAGCTTCGCAGACAACTACGAGCAGTACTTC. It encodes CASSFADNYEQYF.

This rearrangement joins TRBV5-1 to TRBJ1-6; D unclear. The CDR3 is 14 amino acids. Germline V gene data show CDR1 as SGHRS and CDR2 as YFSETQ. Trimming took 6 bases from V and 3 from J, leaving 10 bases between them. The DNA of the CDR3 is TGCGCCAGCACAGGAGACCTCTATAATTCACCCCTCCACTTT. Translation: CASTGDLYNSPLHF.

The CDR3 DNA is TGTGCCACCAGCTTATACAGGGGTAGCAATCAGCCCCAGCATTTT. Encoded protein: CATSLYRGSNQPQHF. The gene calls are TRBV15 and TRBJ1-5, with 7 nucleotides matching TRBD1. V trimming: 5 bases; J trimming: 0 bases; junction bases outside the gene matches: 4. This CDR3 spans 15 amino acids. Per germline, CDR1 LNHNV and CDR2 YYDKDF (reference sequence). The full variable domain, its missing parts supplied by reference TRBV15 and TRBJ1-5, is DAMVIQNPRYQVTQFGKPVTLSCSQTLNHNVMYWYQQKSSQAPKLLFHYYDKDFNNEADTPDNFQSRRPNTSFCFLDIRSPGLGDTAMYLCATSLYRGSNQPQHFGDGTRLSIL.

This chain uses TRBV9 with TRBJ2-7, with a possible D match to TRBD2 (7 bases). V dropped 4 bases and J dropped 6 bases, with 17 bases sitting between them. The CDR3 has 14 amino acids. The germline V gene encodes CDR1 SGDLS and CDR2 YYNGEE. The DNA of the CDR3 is TGTGCCAGCAGCCCGACAGGACTAGTGGGCGAGCAGTACTTC. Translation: CASSPTGLVGEQYF.

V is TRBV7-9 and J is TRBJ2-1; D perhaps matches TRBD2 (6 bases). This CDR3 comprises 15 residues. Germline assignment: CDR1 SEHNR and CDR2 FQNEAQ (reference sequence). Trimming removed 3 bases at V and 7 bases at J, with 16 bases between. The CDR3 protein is CASSLISGGRNEQFF. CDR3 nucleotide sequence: TGTGCCAGCAGCTTGATATCCGGGGGTAGAAATGAGCAGTTCTTC.

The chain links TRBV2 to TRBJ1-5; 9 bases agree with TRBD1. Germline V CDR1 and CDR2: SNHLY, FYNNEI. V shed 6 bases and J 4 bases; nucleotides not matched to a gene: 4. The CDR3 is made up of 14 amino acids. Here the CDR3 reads CASRAGTGNQPQHF. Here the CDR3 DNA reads TGTGCCAGCAGAGCCGGGACAGGGAATCAGCCCCAGCATTTT.

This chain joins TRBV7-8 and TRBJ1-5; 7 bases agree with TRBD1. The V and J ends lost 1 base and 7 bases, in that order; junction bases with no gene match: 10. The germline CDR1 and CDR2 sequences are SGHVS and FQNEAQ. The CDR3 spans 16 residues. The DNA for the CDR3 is TGTGCCAGCAGCTTAGAGGGGGCCTTGTCCGGGCAGCCCCAGCATTTT. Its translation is CASSLEGALSGQPQHF.

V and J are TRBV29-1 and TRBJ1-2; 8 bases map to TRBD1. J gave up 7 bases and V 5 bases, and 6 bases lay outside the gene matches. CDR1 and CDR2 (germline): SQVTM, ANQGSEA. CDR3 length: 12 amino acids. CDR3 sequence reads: CSVSGGAGGYTF. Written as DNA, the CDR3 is TGCAGCGTTTCAGGGGGCGCGGGTGGCTACACCTTC.

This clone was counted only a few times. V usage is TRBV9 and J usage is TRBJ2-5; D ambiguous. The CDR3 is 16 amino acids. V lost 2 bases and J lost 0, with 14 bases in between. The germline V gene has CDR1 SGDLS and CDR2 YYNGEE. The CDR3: CASSVSPTRYQETQYF. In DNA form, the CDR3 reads TGTGCCAGCAGCGTGAGCCCGACCCGGTACCAAGAGACCCAGTACTTC.